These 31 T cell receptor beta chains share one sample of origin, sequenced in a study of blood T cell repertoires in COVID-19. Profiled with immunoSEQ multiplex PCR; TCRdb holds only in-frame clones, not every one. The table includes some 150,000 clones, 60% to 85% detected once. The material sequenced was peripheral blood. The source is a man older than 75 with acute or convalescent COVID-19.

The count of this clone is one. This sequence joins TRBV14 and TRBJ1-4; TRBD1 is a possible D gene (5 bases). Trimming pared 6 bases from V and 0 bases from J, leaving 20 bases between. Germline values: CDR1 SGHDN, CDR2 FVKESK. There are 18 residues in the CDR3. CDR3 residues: CASRHYRLPIATNEKLFF. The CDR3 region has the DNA TGTGCCAGCAGGCACTACAGGCTTCCCATTGCAACTAATGAAAAACTGTTTTTT.

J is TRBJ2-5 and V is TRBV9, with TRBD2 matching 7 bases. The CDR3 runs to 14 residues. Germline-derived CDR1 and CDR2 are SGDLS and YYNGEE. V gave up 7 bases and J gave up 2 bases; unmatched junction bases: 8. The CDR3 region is CASASGGIQETQYF. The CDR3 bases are TGTGCCAGCGCGTCGGGGGGAATACAAGAGACCCAGTACTTC. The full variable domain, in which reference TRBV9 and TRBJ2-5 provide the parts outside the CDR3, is DSGVTQTPKHLITATGQRVTLRCSPRSGDLSVYWYQQSLDQGLQFLIQYYNGEERAKGNILERFSAQQFPDLHSELNLSSLELGDSALYFCASASGGIQETQYFGPGTRLLVL.

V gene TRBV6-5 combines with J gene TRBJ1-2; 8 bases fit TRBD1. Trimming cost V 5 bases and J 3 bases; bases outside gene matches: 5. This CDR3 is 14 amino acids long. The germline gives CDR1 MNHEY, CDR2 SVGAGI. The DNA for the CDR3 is TGTGCCAGCAGTACCGGACAGGGTTACTATGGCTACACCTTC. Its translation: CASSTGQGYYGYTF.

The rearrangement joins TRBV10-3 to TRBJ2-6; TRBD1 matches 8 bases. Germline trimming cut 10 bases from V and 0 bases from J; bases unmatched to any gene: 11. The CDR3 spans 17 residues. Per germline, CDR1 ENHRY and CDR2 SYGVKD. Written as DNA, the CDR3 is TGTGCCACCCTAGGGGGACAGGCCGCCTCTGGGGCCAACGTCCTGACTTTC. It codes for CATLGGQAASGANVLTF.

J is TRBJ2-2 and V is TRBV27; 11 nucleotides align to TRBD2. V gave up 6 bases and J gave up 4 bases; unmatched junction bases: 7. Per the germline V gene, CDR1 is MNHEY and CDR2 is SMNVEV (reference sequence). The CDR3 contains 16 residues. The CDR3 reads CASRVAGGPGTGELFF. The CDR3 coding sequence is TGTGCCAGCAGGGTAGCGGGGGGGCCTGGCACCGGGGAGCTGTTTTTT.

The chain's CDR3 is CASSPDPTEGPQHF. CDR3 nucleotide sequence: TGTGCCAGCAGCCCTGACCCGACGGAGGGGCCCCAGCATTTT. The chain recombines TRBV5-4 with TRBJ1-5; D is ambiguous. Germline CDR1 reads SGHNT; CDR2 reads YYREEE (reference sequence). Trimming took off 4 bases at V and 9 bases at J, with 17 bases between the two ends. There are 14 residues in the CDR3. The full variable domain, in which reference TRBV5-4 and TRBJ1-5 provide the parts outside the CDR3, is ETGVTQSPTHLIKTRGQQVTLRCSSQSGHNTVSWYQQALGQGPQFIFQYYREEENGRGNFPPRFSGLQFPNYSSELNVNALELDDSALYLCASSPDPTEGPQHFGDGTRLSIL.

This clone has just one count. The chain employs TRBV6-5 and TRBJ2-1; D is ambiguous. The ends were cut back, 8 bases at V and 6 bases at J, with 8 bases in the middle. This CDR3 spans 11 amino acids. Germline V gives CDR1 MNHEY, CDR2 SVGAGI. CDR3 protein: CASLGPNEQFF. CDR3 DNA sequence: TGTGCCAGCCTAGGCCCCAATGAGCAGTTCTTC.

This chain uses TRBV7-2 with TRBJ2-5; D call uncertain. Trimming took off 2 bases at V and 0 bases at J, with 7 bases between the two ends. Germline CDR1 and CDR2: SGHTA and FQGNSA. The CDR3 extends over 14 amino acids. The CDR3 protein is CASSLILDQETQYF. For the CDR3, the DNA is TGTGCCAGCAGCTTAATACTGGACCAAGAGACCCAGTACTTC.

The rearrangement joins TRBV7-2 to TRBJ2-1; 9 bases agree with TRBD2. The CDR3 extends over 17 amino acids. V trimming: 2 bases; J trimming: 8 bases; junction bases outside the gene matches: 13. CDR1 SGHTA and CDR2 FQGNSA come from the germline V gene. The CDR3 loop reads CASSLSVAGGPVHEQFF. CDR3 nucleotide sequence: TGTGCCAGCAGCTTAAGTGTTGCGGGGGGGCCTGTCCATGAGCAGTTCTTC. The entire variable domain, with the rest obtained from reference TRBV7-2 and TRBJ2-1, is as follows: GAGVSQSPSNKVTEKGKDVELRCDPISGHTALYWYRQSLGQGLEFLIYFQGNSAPDKSGLPSDRFSAERTGGSVSTLTIQRTQQEDSAVYLCASSLSVAGGPVHEQFFGPGTRLTVL.

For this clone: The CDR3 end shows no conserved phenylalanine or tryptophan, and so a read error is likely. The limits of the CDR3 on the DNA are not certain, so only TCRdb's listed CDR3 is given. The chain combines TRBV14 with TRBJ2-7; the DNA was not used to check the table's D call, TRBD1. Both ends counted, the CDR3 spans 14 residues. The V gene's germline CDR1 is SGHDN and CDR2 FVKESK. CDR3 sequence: CASSRRPGQGPPDA.

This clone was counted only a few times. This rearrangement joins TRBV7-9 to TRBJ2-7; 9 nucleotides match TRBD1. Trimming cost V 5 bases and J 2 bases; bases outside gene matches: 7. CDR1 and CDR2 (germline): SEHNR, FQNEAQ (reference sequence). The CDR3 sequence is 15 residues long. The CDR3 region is CASSPGTGKTYEQYF. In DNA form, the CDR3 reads TGTGCCAGCAGCCCTGGGACAGGGAAAACCTACGAGCAGTACTTC.

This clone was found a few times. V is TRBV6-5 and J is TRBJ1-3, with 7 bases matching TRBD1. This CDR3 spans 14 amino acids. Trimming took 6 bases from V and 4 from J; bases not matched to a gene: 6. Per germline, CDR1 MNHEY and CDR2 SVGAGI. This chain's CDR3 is CASSQTGVGNTIYF. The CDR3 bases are TGTGCCAGCAGCCAAACAGGGGTCGGAAACACCATATATTTT.

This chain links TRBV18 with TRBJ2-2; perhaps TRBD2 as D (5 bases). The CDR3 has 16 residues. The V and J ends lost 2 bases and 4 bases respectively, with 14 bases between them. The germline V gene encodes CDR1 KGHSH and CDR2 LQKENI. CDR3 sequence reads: CASSPIARTSTGELFF. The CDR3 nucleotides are TGTGCCAGCTCACCAATAGCGAGAACCTCCACCGGGGAGCTGTTTTTT.

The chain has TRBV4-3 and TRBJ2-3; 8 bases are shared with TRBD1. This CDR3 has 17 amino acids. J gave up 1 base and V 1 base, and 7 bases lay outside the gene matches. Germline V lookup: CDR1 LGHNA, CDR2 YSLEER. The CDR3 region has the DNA TGCGCCAGCAGCCAAGGGACTCAGGGGGCTGGCACAGATACGCAGTATTTT. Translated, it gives CASSQGTQGAGTDTQYF.

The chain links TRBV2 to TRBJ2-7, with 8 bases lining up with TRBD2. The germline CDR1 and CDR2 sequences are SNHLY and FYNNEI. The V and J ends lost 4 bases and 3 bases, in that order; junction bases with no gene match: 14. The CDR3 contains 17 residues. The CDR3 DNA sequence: TGTGCCAGCAGTGGGTCGCGGGGACTAGGAGACCTCTACGAGCAGTACGTC. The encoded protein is CASSGSRGLGDLYEQYV.

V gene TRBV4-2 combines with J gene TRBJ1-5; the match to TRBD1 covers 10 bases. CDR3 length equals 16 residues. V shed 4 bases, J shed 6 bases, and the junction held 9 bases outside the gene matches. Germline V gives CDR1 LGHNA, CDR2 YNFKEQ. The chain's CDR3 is CASSPDPGQGGQPQHF. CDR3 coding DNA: TGTGCCAGCAGCCCGGATCCTGGACAGGGGGGTCAGCCCCAGCATTTT.

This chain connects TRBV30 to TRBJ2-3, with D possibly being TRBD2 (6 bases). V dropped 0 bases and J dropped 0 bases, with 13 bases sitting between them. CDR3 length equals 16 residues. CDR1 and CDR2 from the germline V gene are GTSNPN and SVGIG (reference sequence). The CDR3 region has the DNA TGTGCCTGGAGTGTAAGGGGAGGAGGTAGCACAGATACGCAGTATTTT. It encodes CAWSVRGGGSTDTQYF.

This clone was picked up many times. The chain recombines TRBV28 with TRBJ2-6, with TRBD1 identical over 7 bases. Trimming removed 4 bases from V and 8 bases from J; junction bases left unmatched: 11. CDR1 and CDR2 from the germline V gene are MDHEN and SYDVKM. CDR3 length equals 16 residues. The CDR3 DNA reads TGTGCCAGCAGTTCCCCGGTAGGGGGCATCACCAACGTCCTGACTTTC. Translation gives CASSSPVGGITNVLTF.

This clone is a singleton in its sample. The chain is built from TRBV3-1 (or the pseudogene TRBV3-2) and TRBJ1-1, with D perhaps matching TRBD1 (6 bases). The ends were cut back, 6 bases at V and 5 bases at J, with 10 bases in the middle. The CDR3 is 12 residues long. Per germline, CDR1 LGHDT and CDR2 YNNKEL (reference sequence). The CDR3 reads CASRSQGTEAFF. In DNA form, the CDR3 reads TGTGCCAGCAGGTCACAGGGAACTGAAGCTTTCTTT.

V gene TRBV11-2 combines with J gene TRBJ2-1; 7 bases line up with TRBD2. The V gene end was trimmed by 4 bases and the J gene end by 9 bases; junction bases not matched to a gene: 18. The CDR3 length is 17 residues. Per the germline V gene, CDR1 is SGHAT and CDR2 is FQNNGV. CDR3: CASSSPPPGGYSPEQFF. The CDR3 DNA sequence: TGTGCCAGCAGCTCCCCCCCGCCCGGGGGGTATTCGCCTGAGCAGTTCTTC. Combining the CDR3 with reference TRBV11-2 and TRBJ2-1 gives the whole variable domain EAGVAQSPRYKIIEKRQSVAFWCNPISGHATLYWYQQILGQGPKLLIQFQNNGVVDDSQLPKDRFSAERLKGVDSTLKIQPAKLEDSAVYLCASSSPPPGGYSPEQFFGPGTRLTVL.

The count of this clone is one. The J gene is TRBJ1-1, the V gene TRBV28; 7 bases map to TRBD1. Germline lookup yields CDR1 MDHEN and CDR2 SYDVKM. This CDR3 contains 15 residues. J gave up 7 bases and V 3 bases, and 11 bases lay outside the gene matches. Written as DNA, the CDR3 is TGTGCCAGCAGTTTGGTACAGAGGGGGCAGGGTGAAGCTTTCTTT. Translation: CASSLVQRGQGEAFF.

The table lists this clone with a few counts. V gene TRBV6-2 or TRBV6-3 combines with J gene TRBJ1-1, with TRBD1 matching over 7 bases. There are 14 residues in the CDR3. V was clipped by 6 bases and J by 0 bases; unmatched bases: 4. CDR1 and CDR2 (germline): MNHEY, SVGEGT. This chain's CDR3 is CASSLDRLNTEAFF. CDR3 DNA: TGTGCCAGCAGCTTGGACAGGCTGAACACTGAAGCTTTCTTT.

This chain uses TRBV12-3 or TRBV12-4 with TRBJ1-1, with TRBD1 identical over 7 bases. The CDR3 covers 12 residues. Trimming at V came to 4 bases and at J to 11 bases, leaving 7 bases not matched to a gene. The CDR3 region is CASSSGAGQAFF. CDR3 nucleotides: TGTGCCAGCAGTTCAGGGGCGGGACAGGCTTTCTTT.

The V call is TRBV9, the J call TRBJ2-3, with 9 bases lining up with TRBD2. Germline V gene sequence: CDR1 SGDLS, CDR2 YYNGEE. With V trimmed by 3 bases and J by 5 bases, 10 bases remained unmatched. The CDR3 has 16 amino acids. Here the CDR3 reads CASSGGAGGRIDTQYF. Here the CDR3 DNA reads TGTGCCAGCAGCGGCGGGGCGGGGGGGCGTATAGATACGCAGTATTTT.

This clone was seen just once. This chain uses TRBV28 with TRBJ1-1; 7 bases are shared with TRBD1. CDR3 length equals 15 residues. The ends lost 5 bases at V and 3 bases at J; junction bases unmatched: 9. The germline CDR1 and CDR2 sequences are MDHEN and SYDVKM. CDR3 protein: CASSKPTGTDTEAFF. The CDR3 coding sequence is TGTGCCAGCAGTAAACCGACAGGGACGGACACTGAAGCTTTCTTT.

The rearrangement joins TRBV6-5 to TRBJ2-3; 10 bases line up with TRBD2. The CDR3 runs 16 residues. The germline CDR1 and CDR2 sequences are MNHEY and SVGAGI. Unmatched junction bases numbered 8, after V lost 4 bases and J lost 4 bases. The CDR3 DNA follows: TGTGCCAGCAGTTTCCTCCTAGCGGGGGCCCCAGATACGCAGTATTTT. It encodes CASSFLLAGAPDTQYF.

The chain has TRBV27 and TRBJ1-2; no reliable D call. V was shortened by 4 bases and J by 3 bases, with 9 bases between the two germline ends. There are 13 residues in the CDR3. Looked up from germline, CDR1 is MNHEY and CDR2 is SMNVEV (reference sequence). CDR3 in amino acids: CASSSRGYYGYTF. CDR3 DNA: TGTGCCAGCAGTTCGAGAGGGTACTATGGCTACACCTTC.

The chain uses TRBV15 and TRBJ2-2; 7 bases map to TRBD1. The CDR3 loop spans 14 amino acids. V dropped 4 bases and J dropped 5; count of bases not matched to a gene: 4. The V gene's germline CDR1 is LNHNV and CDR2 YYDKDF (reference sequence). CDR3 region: CATSKDRVTGELFF. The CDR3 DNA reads TGTGCCACCAGCAAAGACAGGGTTACCGGGGAGCTGTTTTTT. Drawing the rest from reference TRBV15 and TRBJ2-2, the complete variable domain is DAMVIQNPRYQVTQFGKPVTLSCSQTLNHNVMYWYQQKSSQAPKLLFHYYDKDFNNEADTPDNFQSRRPNTSFCFLDIRSPGLGDTAMYLCATSKDRVTGELFFGEGSRLTVL.

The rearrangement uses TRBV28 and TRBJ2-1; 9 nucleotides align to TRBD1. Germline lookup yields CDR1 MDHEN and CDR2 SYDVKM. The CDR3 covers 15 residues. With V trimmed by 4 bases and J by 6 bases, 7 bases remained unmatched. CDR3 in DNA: TGTGCCAGCAGTTCCCCCGGGACAGGGACCAATGAGCAGTTCTTC. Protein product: CASSSPGTGTNEQFF.

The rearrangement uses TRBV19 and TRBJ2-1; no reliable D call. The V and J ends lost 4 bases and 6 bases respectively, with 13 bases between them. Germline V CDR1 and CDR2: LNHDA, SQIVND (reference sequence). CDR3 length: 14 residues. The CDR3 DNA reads TGTGCCAGTAGTACCGAGCCTGGTCGCAATGAGCAGTTCTTC. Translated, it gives CASSTEPGRNEQFF.

The CDR3 nucleotides are TGTGCCAGCAGCCGACAGGGCCCCTACGAGCAGTACGTC. Translation: CASSRQGPYEQYV. V gene TRBV11-3 combines with J gene TRBJ2-7; 7 bases match TRBD1. This CDR3 comprises 13 residues. CDR1 and CDR2 from the germline V gene are SGHNT and YENEEA. V was clipped by 5 bases and J by 2 bases; unmatched bases: 3.